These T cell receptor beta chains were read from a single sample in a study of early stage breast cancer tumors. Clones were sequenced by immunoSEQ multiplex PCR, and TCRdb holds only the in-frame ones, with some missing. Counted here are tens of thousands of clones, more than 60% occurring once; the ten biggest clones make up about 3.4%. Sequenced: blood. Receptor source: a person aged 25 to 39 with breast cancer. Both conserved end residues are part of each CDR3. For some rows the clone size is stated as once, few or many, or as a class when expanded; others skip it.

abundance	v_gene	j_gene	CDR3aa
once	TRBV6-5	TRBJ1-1	CASRVSYTEAFF
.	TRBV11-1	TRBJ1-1	CASSQGPGPKAFF
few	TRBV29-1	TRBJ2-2	CSVEGGVTTGELFF
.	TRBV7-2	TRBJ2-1	CASSPLAGGAYNEQFF
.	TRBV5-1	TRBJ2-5	CASSSGGQETQYF
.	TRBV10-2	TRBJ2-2	CASSEPGELFF
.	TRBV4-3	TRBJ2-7	CASSQGQGSGVSYEQYF
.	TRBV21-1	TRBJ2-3	CASPPQAGTDTQYF
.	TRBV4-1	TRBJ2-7	CASSRAESYEQYF
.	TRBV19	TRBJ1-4	CASTPPGAAWATNEKLFF
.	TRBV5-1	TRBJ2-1	CASSLGLAGGGFYNEQFF
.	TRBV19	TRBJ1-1	CASTTRLANTEAFF
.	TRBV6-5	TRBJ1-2	CASSYAQGGRGYTF
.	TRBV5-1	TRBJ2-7	CASSLAGREAYEQYF
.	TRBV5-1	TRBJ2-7	CASSLKASGGTYEQYF
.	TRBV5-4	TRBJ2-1	CASSRVAGENNEQFF
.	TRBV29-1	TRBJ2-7	CSVEGLAGASYEQYF
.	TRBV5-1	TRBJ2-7	CASSLWGGSGDEQYF
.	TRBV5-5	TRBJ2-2	CASSLVPSDRGAGELFF
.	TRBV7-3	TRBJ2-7	CASSPSSDRNEQYF
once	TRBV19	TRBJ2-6	CASRQPRGTYGANVLTF
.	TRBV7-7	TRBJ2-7	CASSLGYGRAHEQYF
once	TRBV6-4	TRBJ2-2	CASSDGTTNTGELFF
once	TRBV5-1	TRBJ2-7	CASSLEAGYEQYF
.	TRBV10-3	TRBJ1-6	CAISDPTGGLLHF
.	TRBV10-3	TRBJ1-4	CATRSGTGVEKLFF
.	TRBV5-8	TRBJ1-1	CASSLGFERLYNAEAFF
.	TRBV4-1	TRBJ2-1	CASSQGEGAWDNEQFF
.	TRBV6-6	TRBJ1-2	CASSYSPDRTPYGYTF
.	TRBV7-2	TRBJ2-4	CASSLSGQENLAKNIQYF
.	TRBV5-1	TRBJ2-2	CASSESGTGNTGELFF
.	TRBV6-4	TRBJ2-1	CASSDSASGGNNEQFF
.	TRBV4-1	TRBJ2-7	CASSQDTVYEQYF
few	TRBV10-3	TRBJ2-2	CAISGHPGTVTGELFF
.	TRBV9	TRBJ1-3	CASSVVVGNTIYF
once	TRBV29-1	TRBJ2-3	CSAPDRTSTDTQYF
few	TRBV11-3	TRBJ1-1	CASSRMGGNTEAFF
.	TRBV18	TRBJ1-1	CASSRDGSTEAFF
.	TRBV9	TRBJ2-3	CASSVAGGAGDTQYF
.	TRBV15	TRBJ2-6	CATSRENPATGAGANVLTF
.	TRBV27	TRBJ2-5	CASSFLAGGRETQYF
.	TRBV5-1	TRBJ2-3	CASSLPGLAGGDTQYF
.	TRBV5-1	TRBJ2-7	CASSPEAWPHREQYF
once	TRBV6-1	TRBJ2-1	CASSELRQFF
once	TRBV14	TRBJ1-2	CASSHQRQGYTF
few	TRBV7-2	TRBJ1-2	CASSLWGQGINYGYTF
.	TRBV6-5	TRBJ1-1	CATRTGWMNTEAFF
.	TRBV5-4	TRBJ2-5	CASSRGTSGIGRETQYF
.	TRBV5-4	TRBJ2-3	CASSFEGPDTQYF
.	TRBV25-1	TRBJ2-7	CASSESPGLSGEQYF
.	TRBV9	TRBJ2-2	CASSVVTANTGELFF
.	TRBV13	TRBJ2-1	CASRDGLAAYNEQFF
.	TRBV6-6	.	CASRPRPGRSSYEQYF
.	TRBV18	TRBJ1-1	CASSPPSQGNTEAFF
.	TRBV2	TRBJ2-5	CASREGETQYF
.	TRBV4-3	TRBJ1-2	CASSQDLGQNFYGYTF
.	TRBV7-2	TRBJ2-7	CASSLAGRPYEQYF
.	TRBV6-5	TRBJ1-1	CASSYSPGGNTEAFF